Each of the 7 T cell receptor beta chains below was sequenced from the same sample in a study of beta chain features in type 1 diabetes. TCRB transcripts that were expressed got sequenced, as all of the isolated RNA had been reverse transcribed. Sequencing was performed with immunoSEQ multiplex PCR; in TCRdb, only in-frame clones are kept and a portion is missing. The sample gives roughly 28,000 clones, roughly three fifths of which show up once; 1.3% to 1.5% is in the top ten. Study observations and caveats: All four CD4+ subsets from Type 1 diabetes patients carried moderately but significantly shorter TCRB CDR3s.

Which antigens these TCRs recognize remains unknown. The sample comprised Tregs from blood. All receptors come from a woman aged 18-29 years with type 1 diabetes.

This clone is termed medium-sized. This chain joins TRBV6-1 and TRBJ1-3; D unresolved. Trimming took 4 bases from V and 0 from J, leaving 13 bases between them. The CDR3 loop spans 16 amino acids. The V gene's germline CDR1 is MNHNS and CDR2 SASEGT. CDR3: CASSGDTARSGNTIYF. CDR3 coding DNA: TGTGCCAGCAGTGGCGATACAGCCCGCTCTGGAAACACCATATATTTT.

The table lists this clone with a few counts. The gene calls are TRBV29-1 and TRBJ2-7; 7 bases are shared with TRBD1. Per germline, CDR1 SQVTM and CDR2 ANQGSEA. The CDR3 is 14 amino acids. The V segment lost 7 bases and the J segment 0 bases; nucleotides outside the gene matches: 9. CDR3 nucleotides: TGCAGCGCCGCACAGGGGTTGGGCTCCTACGAGCAGTACTTC. Translated, it gives CSAAQGLGSYEQYF.

This clone appeared a few times. The gene calls are TRBV10-3 and TRBJ2-1, with TRBD2 matching over 8 bases. This CDR3 has 14 residues. CDR1 is ENHRY, CDR2 SYGVKD, per germline. The V gene end was trimmed by 3 bases and the J gene end by 10 bases; junction bases not matched to a gene: 8. CDR3 amino acids: CAISDPGLVEEQFF. The CDR3 DNA reads TGTGCCATCAGTGACCCGGGACTAGTAGAGGAGCAGTTCTTC.

This chain uses TRBV18 with TRBJ2-1; TRBD2 agrees at 7 bases. CDR3 length: 20 residues. Germline V CDR1 and CDR2: KGHSH, LQKENI. V shed 0 bases and J 8 bases; nucleotides not matched to a gene: 22. CDR3 coding DNA: TGTGCCAGCTCACCACCGGCCGGACACGGGAGGTTAGGCGGGAAGGATGAGCAGTTCTTC. It is translated as CASSPPAGHGRLGGKDEQFF.

This clone came up a few times. The chain recombines TRBV7-9 with TRBJ2-1; TRBD2 might be the D (6 bases). The CDR3 loop spans 18 amino acids. Germline loops: CDR1 SEHNR, CDR2 FQNEAQ (reference sequence). The V end lost 1 base, the J end lost 0 bases, and 16 bases lay between the germline ends. The CDR3 bases are TGTGCCAGCAGCTTAGGACTAGACCCGATAAGCTCCTACAATGAGCAGTTCTTC. It translates to CASSLGLDPISSYNEQFF.

The V gene is TRBV14, the J gene TRBJ2-5, with 10 bases fitting TRBD1. CDR1 SGHDN and CDR2 FVKESK come from the germline V gene. The trim removed 3 bases at V and 5 bases at J, leaving 6 bases unmatched. This CDR3 has 15 residues. The CDR3 loop is CASSHWTGGMETQYF. In DNA form, the CDR3 reads TGTGCCAGCAGCCACTGGACAGGGGGGATGGAGACCCAGTACTTC.

This clone was found a few times. V and J are TRBV7-8 and TRBJ2-1; TRBD1 matches 7 bases. The J segment lost 4 bases and the V segment lost 1 base, leaving 7 bases of the junction unmatched. The CDR3 totals 16 residues. In germline, CDR1 is SGHVS, CDR2 FQNEAQ. The CDR3 DNA reads TGTGCCAGCAGCTTAGAAGGGACAGCCCTATACAATGAGCAGTTCTTC. Protein product: CASSLEGTALYNEQFF.